The next 8 T cell receptor beta chains were all read from a single sample in a study of T cells in Graves' hyperthyroidism and ophthalmopathy. Researchers amplified the TCR beta CDR3 regions from RNA transcripts. An initial round of RT-PCR targeting the TCR CDR3 relied on the HTBI primer set. Using its own MiXCR run on the multiplex PCR reads, TCRdb lists one record per CDR3 protein. This repertoire shows a few hundred thousand distinct CDR3 sequences, 19% found once; its top ten account for 3% to 4%. What was sequenced was blood. The receptor set was obtained from a woman aged 18-29 years with Graves' hyperthyroidism.

On this clonotype itself: A much larger clone sits a single nucleotide away, making a read error possible. The chain has TRBV6-1 and TRBJ1-2; tentatively, D is TRBD1 (6 bases). CDR1 and CDR2 (germline): MNHNS, SASEGT. V was clipped by 6 bases and J by 5 bases, with 22 bases between them. The CDR3 spans 16 residues. The CDR3 loop reads CASSVYPGGGEYGYTF. The CDR3 DNA is TGTGCCAGCAGCGTCTACCCCGGAGGGGGAGAATATGGCTACACCTTC.

This clonotype has a count of ten or more. The chain couples TRBV7-9 to TRBJ1-2; unclear D gene. Germline CDR1 is SEHNR and CDR2 is FQNEAQ (reference sequence). V was clipped by 0 bases and J by 3 bases, with 5 bases between them. The CDR3 extends over 13 amino acids. The CDR3: CASSLAHHYGYTF. CDR3 sequence (DNA): TGTGCCAGCAGCTTAGCTCACCACTATGGCTACACCTTC.

This clonotype was counted at least ten times. This rearrangement joins TRBV20-1 to TRBJ2-7; 9 bases are a match to TRBD2. Germline-derived CDR1 and CDR2 are DFQATT and SNEGSKA (reference sequence). V lost 4 bases to trimming and J lost 3 bases; unmatched junction nucleotides: 10. The CDR3 spans 15 residues. The CDR3 protein is CSAKTPKRGVYEQYF. CDR3 bases: TGCAGTGCTAAAACCCCAAAGCGGGGGGTCTACGAGCAGTACTTC.

About this clonotype: One end of the junction varies from germline; a read error may be responsible. The gene calls are TRBV7-2 and TRBJ1-1, with 7 bases matching TRBD1. CDR1 and CDR2 (germline): SGHTA, FQGNSA. CDR3 length: 14 amino acids. The CDR3 nucleotides read TGTGCCAGCAGCTTAAGGGGGCAGGACACTGAAGCTTGCTTT. Protein product: CASSLRGQDTEACF.

This clonotype was observed a single time. The chain carries TRBV6-2 or TRBV6-3 and TRBJ2-7; D call uncertain. The CDR3 consists of 15 residues. The germline V and J ends were trimmed by 1 base and 0 bases, with 10 bases remaining between them. Germline V gives CDR1 MNHEY, CDR2 SVGEGT. The CDR3 protein is CASSYLGGTSYEQYF. For the CDR3, the DNA is TGTGCCAGCAGTTACTTAGGCGGTACCTCCTACGAGCAGTACTTC.

This clonotype occurred many times. The chain combines TRBV12-5 with TRBJ2-2; the D is unclear. Germline V gene data show CDR1 as LGHNT and CDR2 as FRNRAP. The CDR3 is 11 residues long. V lost 5 bases, J lost 7 bases, and 5 bases lay in between. CDR3 amino acids: CASGVVGELFF. Written as DNA, the CDR3 is TGTGCTAGTGGTGTAGTCGGGGAGCTGTTTTTT.

This clonotype was found many times. The V and J genes are TRBV4-1 and TRBJ1-5, with D perhaps TRBD1 (6 bases). Germline V gene sequence: CDR1 MGHRA, CDR2 YSYEKL. V lost 0 bases to trimming and J lost 7 bases, with 28 bases between them. The CDR3 runs to 20 residues. CDR3 protein: CASSQDIPDLGHRVKQPQHF. The CDR3 DNA follows: TGCGCCAGCAGCCAAGACATTCCCGATTTGGGGCACAGGGTTAAACAGCCCCAGCATTTT.

The rearrangement uses TRBV7-6 and TRBJ2-7, with 9 bases lining up with TRBD1. CDR3 size: 15 residues. V shed 1 base and J 4 bases; nucleotides not matched to a gene: 5. CDR1 and CDR2 from the germline V gene are SGHVS and FNYEAQ. CDR3 DNA sequence: TGTGCCAGCAGCTTAGATACAGGGGGCGGGTACGAGCAGTACTTC. This translates into CASSLDTGGGYEQYF.